One and the same sample provided the 22 T cell receptor beta chains below, sequenced in a study of blood T cell repertoires in COVID-19. Sequencing was performed with immunoSEQ multiplex PCR; in TCRdb, only in-frame clones are kept and a portion is missing. The repertoire holds 60,000 to 75,000 clones, with about 70% as singletons. Input material: peripheral blood. The receptors originated from a woman aged 80 or over with acute or convalescent COVID-19.

This chain uses TRBV19 with TRBJ1-4, with 8 bases identical to TRBD1. The CDR3 spans 14 residues. The trim removed 9 bases at V and 8 bases at J, leaving 11 bases unmatched. CDR1 LNHDA and CDR2 SQIVND come from the germline V gene (reference sequence). The CDR3 reads CASRTQGAGEKLFF. DNA for the CDR3: TGTGCCAGCCGTACCCAGGGGGCTGGAGAAAAACTGTTTTTT.

This clone has just one count. This chain joins TRBV29-1 and TRBJ2-5; a weak D match, TRBD2 (5 bases). The germline V gene has CDR1 SQVTM and CDR2 ANQGSEA. This CDR3 region has 11 residues. V dropped 3 bases and J dropped 9 bases, with 11 bases sitting between them. CDR3 in amino acids: CSVETTTAQYF. The CDR3 nucleotides are TGCAGCGTTGAGACTACCACGGCCCAGTACTTC.

The DNA for the CDR3 is TGTGCCAGCAGCCATTCTGGTGCCAGAGGCAAAGGGGCCAACGTCCTGACTTTC. Translating it yields CASSHSGARGKGANVLTF. The genes are TRBV11-2 and TRBJ2-6; D is uncertain. CDR3 size: 18 residues. The germline gives CDR1 SGHAT, CDR2 FQNNGV. Deletions cut 5 bases from V and 4 bases from J, with 21 bases between.

The CDR3 reads CASSLVGGGRNDEQYF. DNA of the CDR3: TGTGCCAGCAGCTTAGTGGGTGGCGGGAGGAACGACGAGCAGTACTTC. The chain is built from TRBV7-6 and TRBJ2-7; 8 positions match TRBD2. Germline loops: CDR1 SGHVS, CDR2 FNYEAQ. The junction had 10 bases not matched to a gene; V was cut back by 1 base and J by 5 bases. The CDR3 totals 16 residues.

This chain links TRBV28 with TRBJ2-2; D call uncertain. This CDR3 comprises 14 residues. The V gene lost 3 bases and the J gene lost 6 bases, with 11 bases spanning the gap. CDR1 and CDR2 from the germline V gene are MDHEN and SYDVKM. The CDR3 loop is CASSFAGGPGELFF. The DNA for the CDR3 is TGTGCCAGCAGTTTCGCTGGCGGTCCCGGGGAGCTGTTTTTT.

The chain employs TRBV7-8 and TRBJ2-7; 9 bases match TRBD2. Trimming took 2 bases from V and 2 from J; bases not matched to a gene: 7. Germline loops: CDR1 SGHVS, CDR2 FQNEAQ. This CDR3 contains 16 residues. CDR3 DNA sequence: TGTGCCAGCAGCTTATGGATAGCGGGAGACCCCTACGAGCAGTACTTC. Translated, it gives CASSLWIAGDPYEQYF.

The chain recombines TRBV6-1 with TRBJ1-5; 8 bases are shared with TRBD1. CDR1 and CDR2 from the germline V gene are MNHNS and SASEGT. V shed 1 base and J 6 bases; nucleotides not matched to a gene: 5. This CDR3 is 15 amino acids long. CDR3 DNA sequence: TGTGCCAGCAGTGAAGGCAGGGGGCCTTTTCAGCCCCAGCATTTT. It yields the protein CASSEGRGPFQPQHF.

The CDR3 region is CSVEDKGWDTEAFF. In DNA, the CDR3 is TGCAGCGTTGAAGATAAGGGGTGGGACACTGAAGCTTTCTTT. The chain employs TRBV29-1 and TRBJ1-1, with a weak D call TRBD1 (5 bases). CDR1 and CDR2 (germline): SQVTM, ANQGSEA. V gave up 0 bases and J gave up 3 bases, with 11 bases separating them. This CDR3 has 14 residues.

The V call is TRBV3-1 (or the pseudogene TRBV3-2), the J call TRBJ1-1; possibly TRBD1 for D (6 bases). Germline V lookup: CDR1 LGHDT, CDR2 YNNKEL (reference sequence). V lost 3 bases, J lost 7 bases, and 15 bases lay in between. CDR3 size: 14 residues. The CDR3 DNA reads TGTGCCAGCAGCCAGTGGGGACAATGGTTTGAAGCTTTCTTT. The encoded protein is CASSQWGQWFEAFF.

The rearrangement links TRBV2 to TRBJ1-4; D is uncertain. Germline V gene data show CDR1 as SNHLY and CDR2 as FYNNEI. The CDR3 covers 14 residues. V was shortened by 6 bases and J by 0 bases, with 8 bases between the two germline ends. The CDR3 here is CASSRLATNEKLFF. CDR3 coding DNA: TGTGCCAGCAGCCGACTAGCAACTAATGAAAAACTGTTTTTT.

The V and J genes are TRBV28 and TRBJ2-2, with 8 bases that match TRBD1. The CDR3 totals 17 residues. CDR1 is MDHEN and CDR2 is SYDVKM in the germline V gene. After removal of 6 bases from V and 2 bases from J, the junction contained 11 bases not matched to a gene. The CDR3 nucleotides are TGTGCCAGCAGAACGGACAGGGAAGTGGTTAACACCGGGGAGCTGTTTTTT. This gives the protein CASRTDREVVNTGELFF.

This clone was found a few times. The V call is TRBV11-2, the J call TRBJ2-3; no definite D call. V was clipped by 8 bases and J by 0 bases, with 15 bases between them. Per germline, CDR1 SGHAT and CDR2 FQNNGV. The CDR3 is 15 residues long. CDR3 DNA: TGTGCCAGCTCCCCCAGAAGAGGAAGCACAGATACGCAGTATTTT. This encodes CASSPRRGSTDTQYF. Looking up the rest from reference TRBV11-2 and TRBJ2-3 gives the full variable domain: EAGVAQSPRYKIIEKRQSVAFWCNPISGHATLYWYQQILGQGPKLLIQFQNNGVVDDSQLPKDRFSAERLKGVDSTLKIQPAKLEDSAVYLCASSPRRGSTDTQYFGPGTRLTVL.

J is TRBJ2-3 and V is TRBV18, with 14 bases matching TRBD2. V trimming: 1 base; J trimming: 2 bases; junction bases outside the gene matches: 5. Germline V gene sequence: CDR1 KGHSH, CDR2 LQKENI. The CDR3 length is 18 residues. In DNA, the CDR3 is TGTGCCAGCTCACCACGAGGACTAGCGGGAGGACCCACAGATACGCAGTATTTT. Translation: CASSPRGLAGGPTDTQYF.

CDR3 amino acids: CAWENSVAGEETQYF. CDR3 coding DNA: TGTGCCTGGGAAAACTCGGTAGCGGGAGAAGAGACCCAGTACTTC. The chain links TRBV30 to TRBJ2-5; 9 bases agree with TRBD2. The CDR3 runs 15 residues. Trimming took 5 bases from V and 3 from J; bases not matched to a gene: 10. Germline-derived CDR1 and CDR2 are GTSNPN and SVGIG (reference sequence).

V gene TRBV28 combines with J gene TRBJ2-2; tentative D call: TRBD1 (6 bases). The CDR3 is 19 amino acids. Trimming stripped 6 bases from V and 1 base from J, with 24 bases between. CDR1 and CDR2 (germline): MDHEN, SYDVKM. In DNA, the CDR3 is TGTGCCAGCAGCTTCCCCCCGTTACCCGGGACACTGAACACCGGGGAGCTGTTTTTT. This codes for CASSFPPLPGTLNTGELFF.

This sequence joins TRBV29-1 and TRBJ1-3, with D perhaps matching TRBD1 (5 bases). The germline gives CDR1 SQVTM, CDR2 ANQGSEA. V was clipped by 4 bases and J by 4 bases, with 14 bases between them. This CDR3 has 14 amino acids. The CDR3 coding sequence is TGCAGCGTTGTGGACAACTTAAGCGGAAACACCATATATTTT. It specifies CSVVDNLSGNTIYF.

This clone was found once. This rearrangement joins TRBV9 to TRBJ2-7, with D possibly TRBD1 on 6 matching bases. V lost 0 bases and J 7 bases, leaving 14 bases between the germline ends. Germline V gene data show CDR1 as SGDLS and CDR2 as YYNGEE. The CDR3 spans 14 residues. In DNA, the CDR3 is TGTGCCAGCAGCGTAGTGGCAGGGGTGGCTGAGCAGTACTTC. It encodes CASSVVAGVAEQYF.

The rearrangement joins TRBV7-3 to TRBJ2-1, with TRBD1 as a possible D gene (6 bases). The CDR3 sequence is 14 residues long. Trimming left V 2 bases short and J 7 bases short, with 12 bases between. Germline CDR1 reads SGHTA; CDR2 reads FQGTGA. CDR3 sequence (DNA): TGTGCCAGCAGCTTAGCCGTTAGGGGGAATGAGCAGTTCTTC. Protein product: CASSLAVRGNEQFF.

V usage is TRBV5-1 and J usage is TRBJ2-6; D remains unclear. Germline lookup yields CDR1 SGHRS and CDR2 YFSETQ. The CDR3 runs 13 residues. The ends were cut back, 4 bases at V and 4 bases at J, with 6 bases in the middle. CDR3 region: CASSESGANVLTF. CDR3 DNA: TGCGCCAGCAGCGAGTCCGGGGCCAACGTCCTGACTTTC.

The chain is built from TRBV6-5 and TRBJ2-2, with a weak D call TRBD2 (7 bases). The V and J ends lost 2 bases and 3 bases respectively, with 10 bases between them. Germline values: CDR1 MNHEY, CDR2 SVGAGI. CDR3 length: 15 amino acids. The CDR3 nucleotides read TGTGCCAGCAGTTACATAGGGGGGGACACCGGGGAGCTGTTTTTT. It translates to CASSYIGGDTGELFF.

J is TRBJ2-7 and V is TRBV28; D gene ambiguous. The CDR3 totals 13 residues. The V gene lost 4 bases and the J gene lost 1 base, with 8 bases spanning the gap. Per the germline V gene, CDR1 is MDHEN and CDR2 is SYDVKM. The chain's CDR3 is CASSYTTSYEQYF. The CDR3 bases are TGTGCCAGCAGTTATACTACTTCCTACGAGCAGTACTTC.

This rearrangement joins TRBV28 to TRBJ1-5, with D possibly matching TRBD1 (5 bases). The CDR3 loop spans 12 amino acids. V was cut by 10 bases and J by 5 bases, with 12 bases left in between. The V gene's germline CDR1 is MDHEN and CDR2 SYDVKM. The CDR3 DNA sequence: TGTGCCACCAGACGGGGGGATCAGCCCCAGCATTTT. Its protein is CATRRGDQPQHF.